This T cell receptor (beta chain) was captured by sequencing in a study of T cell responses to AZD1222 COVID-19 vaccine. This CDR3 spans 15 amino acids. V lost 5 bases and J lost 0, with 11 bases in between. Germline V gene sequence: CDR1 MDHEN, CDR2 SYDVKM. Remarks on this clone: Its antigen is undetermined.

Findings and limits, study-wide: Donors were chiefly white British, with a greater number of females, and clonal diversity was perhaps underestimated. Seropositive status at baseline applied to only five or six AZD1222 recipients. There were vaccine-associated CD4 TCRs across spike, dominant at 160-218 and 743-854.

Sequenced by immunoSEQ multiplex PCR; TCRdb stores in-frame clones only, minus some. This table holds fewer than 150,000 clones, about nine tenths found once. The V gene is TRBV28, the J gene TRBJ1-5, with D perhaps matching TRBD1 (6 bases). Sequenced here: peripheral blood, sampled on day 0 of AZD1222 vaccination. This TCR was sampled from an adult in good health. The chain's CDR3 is CASSPRGYSNQPQHF. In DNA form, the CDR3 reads TGTGCCAGCAGTCCCAGGGGATATAGCAATCAGCCCCAGCATTTT.